These 5 T cell receptor beta chains share one sample of origin, sequenced in a study of CD8 T cells in Susac syndrome. RNA amounts of about 0.5 to 1 ug underwent reverse transcription with random hexamers. MiXCR was run by TCRdb on the immunoSEQ multiplex PCR reads, yielding one entry per CDR3 protein. Counted here are about 150,000 distinct CDR3 sequences, approximately 96% occurring once; the ten biggest clones make up approximately 0.15%. Sequencing was performed on CD4+ T cells from PBMCs. The origin of the receptors is a human donor with Susac syndrome.

CDR3 sequence reads: CASSRDRGRNSPLHF. The CDR3 DNA sequence: TGTGCCAGCAGCCGCGACAGGGGGCGAAATTCACCCCTCCACTTT. V gene TRBV14 combines with J gene TRBJ1-6; 10 bases fit TRBD1. Germline CDR1 SGHDN, CDR2 FVKESK. The CDR3 loop spans 15 amino acids. Trimming took 4 bases from V and 7 from J; bases not matched to a gene: 4.

The V call is TRBV19, the J call TRBJ1-2, with D hard to call. The CDR3 is made up of 12 amino acids. Trimming removed 5 bases from V and 8 bases from J, with 12 bases in between. Germline assignment: CDR1 LNHDA and CDR2 SQIVND (reference sequence). The CDR3 region is CASSPRTGGYTF. In nucleotides, the CDR3 is TGTGCCAGTAGTCCCCGGACGGGGGGCTACACCTTC.

The rearrangement links TRBV29-1 to TRBJ2-3; D is ambiguous. V lost 6 bases and J lost 2, with 9 bases in between. The CDR3 runs 12 residues. CDR1 SQVTM and CDR2 ANQGSEA come from the germline V gene. This CDR3 reads CSVTGHTDTQYF. Written as DNA, the CDR3 is TGCAGCGTCACGGGCCACACAGATACGCAGTATTTT.

This rearrangement joins TRBV20-1 to TRBJ1-2; tentative D call: TRBD1 (6 bases). Trimming removed 5 bases at V and 3 bases at J, with 13 bases between. The length of the CDR3 is 13 residues. Germline CDR1 DFQATT, CDR2 SNEGSKA (reference sequence). The CDR3 DNA follows: TGCAGTGCTGACAACAGGGATCACTATGGCTACACCTTC. Residues: CSADNRDHYGYTF.

The chain recombines TRBV29-1 with TRBJ2-1; tentatively, D is TRBD2 (6 bases). V lost 5 bases, J lost 0 bases, and 11 bases lay in between. In germline, CDR1 is SQVTM, CDR2 ANQGSEA. There are 14 residues in the CDR3. In DNA form, the CDR3 reads TGCAGCGTTCTAGCGTCGAGCTCCTACAATGAGCAGTTCTTC. Translation: CSVLASSSYNEQFF.